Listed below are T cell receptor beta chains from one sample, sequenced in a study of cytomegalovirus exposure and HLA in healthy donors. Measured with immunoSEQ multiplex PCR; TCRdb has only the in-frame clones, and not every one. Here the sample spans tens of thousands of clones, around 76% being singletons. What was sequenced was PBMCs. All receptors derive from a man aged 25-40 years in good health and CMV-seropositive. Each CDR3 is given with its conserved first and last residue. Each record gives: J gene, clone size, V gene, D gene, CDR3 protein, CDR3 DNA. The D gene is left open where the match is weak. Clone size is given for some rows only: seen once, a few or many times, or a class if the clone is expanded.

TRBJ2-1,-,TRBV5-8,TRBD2,CASSLALASGSSYNEQFF,TGTGCCAGCAGCTTGGCCCTGGCTAGCGGGAGCTCCTACAATGAGCAGTTCTTC
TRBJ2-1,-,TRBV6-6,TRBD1,CASSYGDRGHEQFF,TGTGCCAGCAGTTACGGGGACAGGGGGCATGAGCAGTTCTTC
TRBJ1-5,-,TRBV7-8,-,CASSLVARGSNQPQHF,TGTGCCAGCAGCTTAGTAGCGCGGGGATCGAATCAGCCCCAGCATTTT
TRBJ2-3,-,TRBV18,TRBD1,CASRSRTGSTDTQYF,TGTGCCAGCCGGTCTCGGACAGGGAGCACAGATACGCAGTATTTT
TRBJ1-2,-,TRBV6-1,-,CASTDGHSNYGYTF,TGTGCCAGCACCGATGGGCACAGCAACTATGGCTACACCTTC
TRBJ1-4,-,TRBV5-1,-,CASSLAGEKLFF,TGCGCCAGCAGCTTGGCCGGGGAAAAACTGTTTTTT
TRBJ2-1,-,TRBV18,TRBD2,CASSPTGGAVKYNEQFF,TGTGCCAGCTCACCAACGGGGGGGGCCGTAAAATACAATGAGCAGTTCTTC
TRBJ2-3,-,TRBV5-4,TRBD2,CASSAGLGGDTQYF,TGTGCCAGCAGCGCGGGACTAGGAGGAGATACGCAGTATTTT
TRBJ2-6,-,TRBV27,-,CASRYSGANVLTF,TGTGCCAGCAGGTACAGTGGGGCCAACGTCCTGACTTTC
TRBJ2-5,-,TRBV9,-,CASSVAGNLQETQYF,TGTGCCAGCAGCGTGGCAGGGAACCTCCAAGAGACCCAGTACTTC
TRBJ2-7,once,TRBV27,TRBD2,CASSLYGGAYEQYF,TGTGCCAGCAGTTTGTACGGGGGGGCCTACGAGCAGTACTTC
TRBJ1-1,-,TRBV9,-,CASSVVSGVNTEAFF,TGTGCCAGCAGCGTAGTGTCAGGGGTGAACACTGAAGCTTTCTTT
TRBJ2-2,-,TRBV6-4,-,CASSGQDTGELFF,TGTGCCAGCAGTGGGCAGGACACCGGGGAGCTGTTTTTT
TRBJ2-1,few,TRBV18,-,CASSPPLAYGNEQFF,TGTGCCAGCTCACCGCCCCTAGCGTACGGCAATGAGCAGTTCTTC
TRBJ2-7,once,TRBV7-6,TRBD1,CASSLRTGQDEQYF,TGTGCCAGCAGCCTCCGGACAGGCCAAGACGAGCAGTACTTC
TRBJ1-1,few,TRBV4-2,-,CASSPTSWTDMNTEAFF,TGTGCCAGCAGCCCGACCTCTTGGACAGACATGAACACTGAAGCTTTCTTT
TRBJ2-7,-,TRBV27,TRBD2,CASSPRTSGGTYEQYF,TGTGCCAGCAGCCCCCGGACTAGCGGGGGAACCTACGAGCAGTACTTC
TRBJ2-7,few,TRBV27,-,CASSRGGGQTPFEQYF,TGTGCCAGCAGCCGGGGTGGAGGACAGACACCTTTTGAGCAGTACTTC
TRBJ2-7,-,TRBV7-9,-,CASSPQGRAYEQYF,TGTGCCAGCAGTCCCCAGGGCAGGGCCTACGAGCAGTACTTC
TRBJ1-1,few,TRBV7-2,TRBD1,CASSLGVGQGNTEAFF,TGTGCCAGCAGCTTAGGGGTTGGACAGGGGAACACTGAAGCTTTCTTT
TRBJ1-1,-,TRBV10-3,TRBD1,CASRGDRGWTEAFF,TGTGCCAGCCGAGGGGACAGGGGTTGGACTGAAGCTTTCTTT
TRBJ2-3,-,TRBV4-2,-,CASSQDYGTRTDTQYF,TGTGCCAGCAGCCAAGATTACGGGACACGCACAGATACGCAGTATTTT
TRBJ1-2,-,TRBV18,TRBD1,CASSPPGQANYGYTF,TGTGCCAGCTCACCACCTGGACAGGCTAACTATGGCTACACCTTC
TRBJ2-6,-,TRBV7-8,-,CASSLGFRRTVNSGANVLTF,TGTGCCAGCAGCTTAGGGTTTCGTAGGACAGTCAACTCTGGGGCCAACGTCCTGACTTTC
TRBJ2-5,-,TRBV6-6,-,CASSYGAGVQETQYF,TGTGCCAGCAGTTACGGGGCAGGAGTACAAGAGACCCAGTACTTC
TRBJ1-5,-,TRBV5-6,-,CASSLRREGYSNQPQHF,TGTGCCAGCAGCTTGAGACGGGAAGGATATAGCAATCAGCCCCAGCATTTT
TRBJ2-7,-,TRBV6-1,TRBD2,CASSEVAGGPTYEQYF,TGTGCCAGCAGTGAAGTTGCGGGGGGGCCGACCTACGAGCAGTACTTC
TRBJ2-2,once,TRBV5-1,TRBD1,CASSATTGGAAGELFF,TGCGCCAGCAGCGCGACGACAGGGGGCGCCGCCGGGGAGCTGTTTTTT
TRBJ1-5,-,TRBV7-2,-,CASSFARNSNQPQHF,TGTGCCAGCAGCTTTGCCAGGAATAGCAATCAGCCCCAGCATTTT
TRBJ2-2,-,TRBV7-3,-,CASSSLQGPGELFF,TGTGCCAGCAGCTCACTACAGGGTCCCGGGGAGCTGTTTTTT
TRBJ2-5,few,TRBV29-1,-,CSVEAGPGETQYF,TGCAGCGTTGAGGCGGGGCCGGGGGAGACCCAGTACTTC
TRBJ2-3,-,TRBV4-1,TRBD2,CASSRTSGSTDTQYF,TGCGCCAGCAGTCGAACTAGCGGAAGCACAGATACGCAGTATTTT
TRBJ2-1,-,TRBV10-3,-,CAISESPRGLDEQFF,TGTGCCATCAGTGAGTCCCCCCGAGGACTTGATGAGCAGTTCTTC
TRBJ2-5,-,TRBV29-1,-,CSVLGQKETQYF,TGCAGCGTATTGGGGCAGAAAGAGACCCAGTACTTC
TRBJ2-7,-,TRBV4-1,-,CASSLGAGIGEQYF,TGCGCCAGCAGCCTAGGAGCAGGGATCGGCGAGCAGTACTTC
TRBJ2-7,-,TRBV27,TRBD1,CASSLGTGGLEQYF,TGTGCCAGCAGTTTGGGGACAGGGGGCTTGGAGCAGTACTTC
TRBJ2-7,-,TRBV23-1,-,CAKPPGQGPYEQYF,TGCGCCAAGCCCCCGGGTCAGGGTCCCTACGAGCAGTACTTC
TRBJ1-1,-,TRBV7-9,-,CASSLFGGGTEAFF,TGTGCCAGCAGCTTATTTGGGGGAGGCACTGAAGCTTTCTTT
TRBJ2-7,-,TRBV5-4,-,CASSPARSDEQYF,TGTGCCAGCAGCCCGGCGAGGAGCGACGAGCAGTACTTC
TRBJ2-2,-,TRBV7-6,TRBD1,CASSYTGTGGTGELFF,TGTGCCAGCAGCTATACCGGGACAGGGGGCACCGGGGAGCTGTTTTTT
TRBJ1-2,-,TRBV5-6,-,CASSRWRHGYTF,TGTGCCAGCAGCCGGTGGAGGCATGGCTACACCTTC
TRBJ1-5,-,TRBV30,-,CAWSAGADPNQPQHF,TGTGCCTGGAGCGCTGGGGCAGATCCCAATCAGCCCCAGCATTTT
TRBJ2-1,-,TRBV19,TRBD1,CASNSPGQGGNEQFF,TGTGCCAGTAACAGCCCGGGACAGGGGGGGAATGAGCAGTTCTTC
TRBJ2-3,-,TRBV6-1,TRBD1,CASSVIQGASTDTQYF,TGTGCCAGCAGTGTAATCCAGGGGGCCAGCACAGATACGCAGTATTTT